Listed here are 28 T cell receptor beta chains from one sample, sequenced in a study of blood T cells in healthy people across ages. For the second PCR, which ran for about 6 to 12 cycles, a sample-barcoded 5' primer and a J-beta primer mix were used. TCRdb ran MiXCR on the 5' RACE reads and lists one entry per CDR3 protein. The sample has about 680,000 distinct CDR3 sequences; around half are singletons. Source material: blood. These receptors came from a woman in her fifties or sixties in good health.

This clonotype was seen more than once but under ten times. This chain joins TRBV10-3 and TRBJ1-2; D may be TRBD1 (6 bases). This CDR3 spans 12 amino acids. CDR1 and CDR2 (germline): ENHRY, SYGVKD. V lost 7 bases, J lost 8 bases, and 14 bases lay in between. CDR3 DNA sequence: TGTGCCATCATCCGGACAGTAGACGGCTACACCTTC. This gives the protein CAIIRTVDGYTF.

This chain links TRBV10-3 with TRBJ2-1; TRBD2 agrees at 14 bases. CDR3 length equals 19 residues. Trimming removed 5 bases from V and 6 bases from J; junction bases left unmatched: 15. CDR1 ENHRY and CDR2 SYGVKD come from the germline V gene. CDR3 loop: CAISQGLAGVQGNFNEQFF. The CDR3 DNA reads as TGTGCCATCAGTCAGGGACTAGCGGGAGTGCAAGGAAATTTCAATGAGCAGTTCTTC.

There are a few counts of this clonotype. This rearrangement joins TRBV7-9 to TRBJ2-7; possible D gene TRBD2, 6 bases. CDR3 length equals 12 residues. Trimming took 11 bases from V and 0 from J, leaving 11 bases between them. In germline, CDR1 is SEHNR, CDR2 FQNEAQ (reference sequence). CDR3 loop: CAGGRSSYEQYF. CDR3 nucleotides: TGTGCCGGGGGGAGAAGCTCCTACGAGCAGTACTTC.

This clonotype was observed a few times. This sequence joins TRBV10-3 and TRBJ2-5, with D unclear. V lost 7 bases and J lost 4, with 13 bases in between. The CDR3 runs 13 residues. Germline-derived CDR1 and CDR2 are ENHRY and SYGVKD. CDR3 DNA: TGTGCCATCAACCCCGGTGGCGGAGAGACCCAGTACTTC. It specifies CAINPGGGETQYF.

This clonotype was observed a few times. The rearrangement uses TRBV6-2 or TRBV6-3 and TRBJ2-1; TRBD2 might be the D (6 bases). Between the trimmed V and J ends, which lost 6 bases and 4 bases, there was a span of 19 bases. Germline CDR1 MNHEY, CDR2 SVGEGT. CDR3 length: 16 residues. CDR3 sequence (DNA): TGTGCCAGCAGACCCCAAGCGGGTAGGCCTTACAATGAGCAGTTCTTC. Protein sequence: CASRPQAGRPYNEQFF.

The V gene is TRBV7-6, the J gene TRBJ2-5; TRBD2 is a possible D gene (6 bases). The DNA end is more similar to TRBJ2-7, so the J call may be wrong. CDR1 is SGHVS and CDR2 is FNYEAQ in the germline V gene. This CDR3 is built from 13 residues. CDR3 nucleotides: TGTGCCAGCAGCTCCAAGGAGGGAGACGAGCAGTACTTC. This codes for CASSSKEGDEQYF.

This clonotype was counted only a few times. The chain links TRBV6-6 to TRBJ2-7; D may be TRBD2 (5 bases). Per germline, CDR1 MNHNY and CDR2 SVGAGI (reference sequence). V lost 0 bases, J lost 3 bases, and 15 bases lay in between. This CDR3 comprises 16 residues. Written as DNA, the CDR3 is TGTGCCAGCAGTTACTCGAACTCTTGGGGAGACTACGAGCAGTACTTC. This codes for CASSYSNSWGDYEQYF.

This clonotype was recorded a few times. The rearrangement links TRBV7-8 to TRBJ2-1, with 7 bases fitting TRBD2. The junction had 9 bases not matched to a gene; V was cut back by 4 bases and J by 6 bases. This CDR3 has 15 residues. CDR1 and CDR2 (germline): SGHVS, FQNEAQ. CDR3 DNA sequence: TGTGCCAGCAGCTACTCTAGTGGGGGGGGCAATGAGCAGTTCTTC. Its protein product is CASSYSSGGGNEQFF. The variable domain in full, with the rest retrieved from reference TRBV7-8 and TRBJ2-1, is GAGVSQSPRYKVAKRGQDVALRCDPISGHVSLFWYQQALGQGPEFLTYFQNEAQLDKSGLPSDRFFAERPEGSVSTLKIQRTQQEDSAVYLCASSYSSGGGNEQFFGPGTRLTVL.

J is TRBJ1-1 and V is TRBV7-2, with D perhaps TRBD1 (5 bases). This CDR3 has 15 amino acids. Trimming pared 5 bases from V and 0 bases from J, leaving 13 bases between. The germline V gene encodes CDR1 SGHTA and CDR2 FQGNSA. The CDR3 DNA is TGTGCCAGCAGCACGGGACTGGTGATGAACACTGAAGCTTTCTTT. Translated, it gives CASSTGLVMNTEAFF.

This clonotype was seen only a few times. The gene calls are TRBV5-1 and TRBJ1-5, with D perhaps TRBD1 (5 bases). CDR1 is SGHRS and CDR2 is YFSETQ in the germline V gene. V was shortened by 0 bases and J by 0 bases, with 7 bases between the two germline ends. The CDR3 is made up of 15 amino acids. DNA of the CDR3: TGCGCCAGCAGCTTGGCCGGGGCTAGCAATCAGCCCCAGCATTTT. Its translation is CASSLAGASNQPQHF. Full variable domain (rest looked up from reference TRBV5-1 and TRBJ1-5): KAGVTQTPRYLIKTRGQQVTLSCSPISGHRSVSWYQQTPGQGLQFLFEYFSETQRNKGNFPGRFSGRQFSNSRSEMNVSTLELGDSALYLCASSLAGASNQPQHFGDGTRLSIL.

This clonotype was seen just once. The V call is TRBV7-8, the J call TRBJ2-3, with TRBD1 as a possible D gene (6 bases). Trimming took 0 bases from V and 0 from J, leaving 10 bases between them. The CDR3 loop spans 16 amino acids. Germline V CDR1 and CDR2: SGHVS, FQNEAQ. The CDR3 region is CASSLALQGSTDTQYF. The CDR3 DNA is TGTGCCAGCAGCTTAGCGCTTCAGGGGAGCACAGATACGCAGTATTTT.

The rearrangement links TRBV5-1 to TRBJ2-3; D may be TRBD1 or TRBD2 (5 bases each). CDR1 is SGHRS and CDR2 is YFSETQ in the germline V gene. V was pared by 0 bases and J by 2 bases, with 13 bases between. This CDR3 has 16 residues. In nucleotides, the CDR3 is TGCGCCAGCAGCTTGGTGGGGACGGTGAACACAGATACGCAGTATTTT. The encoded protein is CASSLVGTVNTDTQYF. Drawing the rest from reference TRBV5-1 and TRBJ2-3, the complete variable domain is KAGVTQTPRYLIKTRGQQVTLSCSPISGHRSVSWYQQTPGQGLQFLFEYFSETQRNKGNFPGRFSGRQFSNSRSEMNVSTLELGDSALYLCASSLVGTVNTDTQYFGPGTRLTVL.

This clonotype was counted only a few times. This rearrangement joins TRBV25-1 to TRBJ2-5; no clear D gene. V was shortened by 4 bases and J by 1 base, with 4 bases between the two germline ends. Germline V gene lookup returns CDR1 MGHDK and CDR2 SYGVNS. This CDR3 region has 12 residues. CDR3 DNA sequence: TGTGCCAGCAGTGTCCCCCAAGAGACCCAGTACTTC. It translates to CASSVPQETQYF.

This clonotype showed up just once. The junction shows a germline mismatch at one end, possibly a read error. This chain links TRBV5-1 with TRBJ2-7; D is possibly TRBD2 (6 bases). The germline gives CDR1 SGHRS, CDR2 YFSETQ. The CDR3 has 15 residues. The CDR3 protein is CASSLMGGPSYEQYF. The CDR3 DNA reads TGTGCCAGCAGCTTGATGGGGGGACCGTCCTACGAGCAGTACTTC.

This clonotype appeared many times. This chain joins TRBV7-2 and TRBJ2-7; 8 bases are a match to TRBD1. Germline V gene data show CDR1 as SGHTA and CDR2 as FQGNSA. The CDR3 totals 13 residues. V gave up 5 bases and J gave up 3 bases; unmatched junction bases: 3. CDR3 sequence: CASSRQGNYEQYF. The CDR3 bases are TGTGCCAGCAGCCGACAGGGGAACTACGAGCAGTACTTC. Full variable domain (rest looked up from reference TRBV7-2 and TRBJ2-7): GAGVSQSPSNKVTEKGKDVELRCDPISGHTALYWYRQSLGQGLEFLIYFQGNSAPDKSGLPSDRFSAERTGGSVSTLTIQRTQQEDSAVYLCASSRQGNYEQYFGPGTRLTVT.

The V and J genes are TRBV28 and TRBJ2-6, with D tentatively TRBD2 (7 bases). The germline V and J ends were trimmed by 8 bases and 4 bases, with 15 bases remaining between them. The CDR3 spans 15 residues. CDR1 is MDHEN, CDR2 SYDVKM, per germline. CDR3 loop: CASRLGGVGANVLTF. Written as DNA, the CDR3 is TGTGCCAGCCGCCTAGGGGGGGTCGGGGCCAACGTCCTGACTTTC.

This clonotype occurred once. The genes are TRBV4-3 and TRBJ1-4, with a possible D match to TRBD1 (6 bases). Trimming shortened V by 0 bases and J by 8 bases, and 19 bases separated the two germline ends. CDR1 is LGHNA and CDR2 is YSLEER in the germline V gene. This CDR3 spans 17 amino acids. This CDR3 is CASSQETPGARGEKLFF. In DNA, the CDR3 is TGCGCCAGCAGCCAAGAAACCCCGGGGGCGCGAGGGGAAAAACTGTTTTTT.

This clonotype has only a few counts. The gene calls are TRBV4-3 and TRBJ2-7, with D perhaps TRBD2 (6 bases). The end of the DNA aligns better with TRBJ2-5, so the J call may be wrong. This CDR3 is 15 amino acids long. Germline V lookup: CDR1 LGHNA, CDR2 YSLEER. In nucleotides, the CDR3 is TGCGCCAGCAGCCAACAGACTGCGGGGCAAGAGACCCAGTACTTC. This codes for CASSQQTAGQETQYF.

V gene TRBV6-5 combines with J gene TRBJ2-4, with 11 bases matching TRBD1. The DNA matches TRBJ2-7 better at its end, which makes the J call doubtful. The length of the CDR3 is 14 residues. Per germline, CDR1 MNHEY and CDR2 SVGAGI. CDR3 coding DNA: TGTGCCAGCAGAACCGGGACAGGGGGGCGCGAGCAGTACTTC. Amino acids: CASRTGTGGREQYF.

The chain joins TRBV30 to TRBJ2-7; either TRBD1 or TRBD2 may fit D (5 bases each). Looked up from germline, CDR1 is GTSNPN and CDR2 is SVGIG (reference sequence). V was shortened by 0 bases and J by 0 bases, with 12 bases between the two germline ends. CDR3 size: 15 residues. The CDR3 sequence: CAWSVRGRISYEQYF. The CDR3 DNA sequence: TGTGCCTGGAGTGTACGGGGCAGAATCTCCTACGAGCAGTACTTC.

The gene calls are TRBV7-2 and TRBJ2-4; maybe TRBD2 (5 bases). Germline V CDR1 and CDR2: SGHTA, FQGNSA. The CDR3 has 14 amino acids. The ends were cut back, 1 base at V and 8 bases at J, with 12 bases in the middle. The CDR3 bases are TGTGCCAGCAGCTTAGGACGGGAAAGGGACATTCAGTACTTC. Translating gives CASSLGRERDIQYF.

This clonotype was picked up a small number of times. The gene calls are TRBV5-1 and TRBJ2-7, with 8 bases lining up with TRBD2. V trimming: 7 bases; J trimming: 4 bases; junction bases outside the gene matches: 10. The CDR3 length is 14 residues. Germline V lookup: CDR1 SGHRS, CDR2 YFSETQ. The CDR3 nucleotides read TGCGCCAGCGCCACTAGCGGAGGGCCTTACGAGCAGTACTTC. The encoded protein is CASATSGGPYEQYF.

This clonotype showed up just a few times. The chain links TRBV14 to TRBJ2-7, with D perhaps matching TRBD2 (6 bases). Germline CDR1 SGHDN, CDR2 FVKESK. Trimming pared 6 bases from V and 3 bases from J, leaving 21 bases between. The CDR3 totals 16 residues. The CDR3 nucleotides read TGTGCCAGCAGACCTGCAGGAGGGCACGTACTCTACGAGCAGTACTTC. Translating it yields CASRPAGGHVLYEQYF.

The rearrangement links TRBV12-3 or TRBV12-4 to TRBJ1-5; 7 bases align to TRBD1. With V trimmed by 8 bases and J by 5 bases, 9 bases remained unmatched. The CDR3 spans 14 residues. DNA of the CDR3: TGTGCCAGCGGGCCAGACAGGGCGGATCAGCCCCAGCATTTT. Its protein is CASGPDRADQPQHF.

The chain uses TRBV7-2 and TRBJ1-5; tentatively, D is TRBD1 (5 bases). Germline CDR1 and CDR2: SGHTA and FQGNSA. The length of the CDR3 is 14 residues. Trimming left V 5 bases short and J 4 bases short, with 12 bases between. CDR3 sequence (DNA): TGTGCCAGCAGCCCTGAGCAGGGTAATCAGCCCCAGCATTTT. It codes for CASSPEQGNQPQHF.

The chain links TRBV7-2 to TRBJ2-3, with TRBD2 matching over 9 bases. V trimming: 5 bases; J trimming: 3 bases; junction bases outside the gene matches: 6. CDR3 length equals 15 residues. Germline values: CDR1 SGHTA, CDR2 FQGNSA. In DNA, the CDR3 is TGTGCCAGCAGCCGGAGCGGGAGGATTACAGATACGCAGTATTTT. It translates to CASSRSGRITDTQYF.

This clonotype came up a few times. The V call is TRBV27, the J call TRBJ2-7; 7 bases are shared with TRBD2. The germline V gene has CDR1 MNHEY and CDR2 SMNVEV (reference sequence). The CDR3 has 15 amino acids. Unmatched junction bases numbered 9, after V lost 3 bases and J lost 4 bases. This CDR3 reads CASSFEASGTYEQYF. The DNA for the CDR3 is TGTGCCAGCAGTTTTGAGGCTAGCGGAACGTACGAGCAGTACTTC.

This clonotype was observed at least ten times. V is TRBV4-2 and J is TRBJ2-5; D possibly uses TRBD1 or TRBD2 (5 bases each). Germline assignment: CDR1 LGHNA and CDR2 YNFKEQ. V dropped 0 bases and J dropped 4 bases, with 12 bases sitting between them. The CDR3 has 15 residues. The CDR3: CASSQDPAGGETQYF. CDR3 DNA sequence: TGTGCCAGCAGCCAAGACCCCGCTGGGGGAGAGACCCAGTACTTC.